The subject of this entry is one TCR beta chain. Germline CDR1 and CDR2: SEHNR and FQNEAQ (reference sequence). J gave up 3 bases and V 5 bases, and 12 bases lay outside the gene matches. This CDR3 contains 17 residues. The data stem from a study of shared clonotypes between healthy human individuals. Execution of the assay was at deep level. The assay was immunoSEQ multiplex PCR, and TCRdb's table has in-frame clones only and misses some. In the table there are hundreds of thousands of clones, about two thirds of which are singletons. The sequencing input was memory CD4+ T cells sorted from blood. The subset: CD45RA-negative fraction. The clonotype was recovered from a woman in her 30s in good health. This chain connects TRBV7-9 to TRBJ2-1; 8 nucleotides agree with TRBD2. CDR3 region: CASSPGVAGTHYNEQFF. CDR3 bases: TGTGCCAGCAGCCCCGGAGTAGCGGGAACCCACTACAATGAGCAGTTCTTC.